This TCR beta chain was documented in a study of blood T cell repertoires in COVID-19. At the level of the study: COVID-19 samples from acute and convalescent phases originated in the United States, Italy and Spain. The cDNA or gDNA used as material had been derived from T cells, B-cell-depleted T cells, or PBMCs.

As processed by the authors: Amplification with reference gene primers provided the estimates of nucleated cell counts. This table comes from immunoSEQ multiplex PCR, and its TCRdb copy is limited to in-frame clones, with some not included. The V and J calls and clone size were taken over from that table, and D and trimming were inferred from the DNA. This table holds roughly 90,000 clones, 80% found once. The clonotype was recovered from a human donor in a cohort sampled during active COVID-19. The sample taken for sequencing was peripheral blood.

Here the CDR3 DNA reads TGTGCCAGCAGCTTGGCCGGACGGAGGCCGAACACCGGGGAGCTGTTTTTT. It is translated as CASSLAGRRPNTGELFF. The V and J genes are TRBV5-6 and TRBJ2-2; D is perhaps TRBD2 (5 bases). Trimming left V 0 bases short and J 0 bases short, with 12 bases between. Germline V gene data show CDR1 as SGHDT and CDR2 as YYEEEE. The CDR3 has 17 amino acids.